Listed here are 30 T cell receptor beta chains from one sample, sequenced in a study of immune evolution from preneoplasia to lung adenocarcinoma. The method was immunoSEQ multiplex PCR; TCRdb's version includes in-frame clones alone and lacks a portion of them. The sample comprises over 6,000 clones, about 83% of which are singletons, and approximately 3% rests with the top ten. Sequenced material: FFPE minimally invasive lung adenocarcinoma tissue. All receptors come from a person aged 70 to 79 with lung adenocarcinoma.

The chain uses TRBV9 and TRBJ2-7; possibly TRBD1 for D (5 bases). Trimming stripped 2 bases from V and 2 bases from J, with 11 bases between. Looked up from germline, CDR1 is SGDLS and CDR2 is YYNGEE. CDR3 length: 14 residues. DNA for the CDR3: TGTGCCAGCAGCGTGGGCCAGGGCACCTACGAGCAGTACTTC. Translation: CASSVGQGTYEQYF.

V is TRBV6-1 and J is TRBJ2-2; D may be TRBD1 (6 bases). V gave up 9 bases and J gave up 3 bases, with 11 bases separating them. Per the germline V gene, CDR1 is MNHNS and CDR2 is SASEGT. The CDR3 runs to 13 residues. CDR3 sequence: CASRDTYTGELFF. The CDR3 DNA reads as TGTGCCAGTAGGGACACCTACACCGGGGAGCTGTTTTTT.

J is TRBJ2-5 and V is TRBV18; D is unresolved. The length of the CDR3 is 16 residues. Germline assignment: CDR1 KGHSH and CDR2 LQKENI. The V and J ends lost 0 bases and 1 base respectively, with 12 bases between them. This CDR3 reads CASSPPTTGPQETQYF. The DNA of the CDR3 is TGTGCCAGCTCACCACCGACGACCGGACCCCAAGAGACCCAGTACTTC.

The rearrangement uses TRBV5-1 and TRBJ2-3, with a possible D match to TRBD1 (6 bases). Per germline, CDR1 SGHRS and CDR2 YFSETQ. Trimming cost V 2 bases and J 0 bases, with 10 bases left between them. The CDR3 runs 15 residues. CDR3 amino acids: CASSFGGPSTDTQYF. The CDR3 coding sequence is TGCGCCAGCAGCTTTGGGGGCCCTAGCACAGATACGCAGTATTTT.

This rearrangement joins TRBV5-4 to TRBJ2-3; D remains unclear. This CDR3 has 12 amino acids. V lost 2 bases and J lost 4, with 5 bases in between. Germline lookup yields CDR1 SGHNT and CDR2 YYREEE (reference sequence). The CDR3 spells CASSFLADTQYF. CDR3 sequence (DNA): TGTGCCAGCAGCTTCCTGGCAGATACGCAGTATTTT.

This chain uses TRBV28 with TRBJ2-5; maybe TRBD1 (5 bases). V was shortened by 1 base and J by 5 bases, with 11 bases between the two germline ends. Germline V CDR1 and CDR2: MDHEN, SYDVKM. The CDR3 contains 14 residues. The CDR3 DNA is TGTGCCAGCAGTTTATCTCTCCCAGGGGAGACCCAGTACTTC. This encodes CASSLSLPGETQYF.

This CDR3 reads CASSQWGNSYEQYF. Written as DNA, the CDR3 is TGTGCCAGCAGCCAATGGGGAAATTCCTACGAGCAGTACTTC. The V gene is TRBV14, the J gene TRBJ2-7; D unclear. Germline CDR1 SGHDN, CDR2 FVKESK. V was clipped by 2 bases and J by 1 base, with 9 bases between them. The CDR3 extends over 14 amino acids.

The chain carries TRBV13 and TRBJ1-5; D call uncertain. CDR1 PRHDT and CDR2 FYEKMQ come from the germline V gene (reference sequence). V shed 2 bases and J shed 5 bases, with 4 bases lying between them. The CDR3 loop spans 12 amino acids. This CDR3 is CASSLRDQPQHF. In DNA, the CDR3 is TGTGCCAGCAGCTTAAGAGATCAGCCCCAGCATTTT.

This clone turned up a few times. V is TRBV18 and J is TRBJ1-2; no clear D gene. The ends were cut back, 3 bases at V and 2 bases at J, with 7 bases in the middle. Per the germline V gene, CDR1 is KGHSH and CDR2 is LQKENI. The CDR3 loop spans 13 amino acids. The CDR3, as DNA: TGTGCCAGCTCACCGGACCCGAACTATGGCTACACCTTC. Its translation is CASSPDPNYGYTF.

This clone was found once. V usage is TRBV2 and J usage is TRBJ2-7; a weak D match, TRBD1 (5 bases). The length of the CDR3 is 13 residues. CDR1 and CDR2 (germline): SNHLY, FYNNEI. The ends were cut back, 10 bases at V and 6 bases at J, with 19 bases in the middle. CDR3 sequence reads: CATQGQDASEQYF. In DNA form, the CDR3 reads TGTGCCACCCAGGGTCAGGATGCGAGCGAGCAGTACTTC.

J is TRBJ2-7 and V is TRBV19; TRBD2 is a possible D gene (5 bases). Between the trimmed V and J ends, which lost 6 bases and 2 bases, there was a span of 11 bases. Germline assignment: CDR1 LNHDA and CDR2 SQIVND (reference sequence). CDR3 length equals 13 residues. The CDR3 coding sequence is TGTGCCAGTAGCCGGGGAGTTCCCTACGAGCAGTACTTC. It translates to CASSRGVPYEQYF.

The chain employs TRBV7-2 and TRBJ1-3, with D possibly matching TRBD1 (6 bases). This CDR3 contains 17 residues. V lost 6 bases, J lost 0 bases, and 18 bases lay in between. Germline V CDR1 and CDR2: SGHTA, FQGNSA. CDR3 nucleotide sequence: TGTGCCAGCAGGGCCCCGAAAACAGGGATCTCTGGAAACACCATATATTTT. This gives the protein CASRAPKTGISGNTIYF.

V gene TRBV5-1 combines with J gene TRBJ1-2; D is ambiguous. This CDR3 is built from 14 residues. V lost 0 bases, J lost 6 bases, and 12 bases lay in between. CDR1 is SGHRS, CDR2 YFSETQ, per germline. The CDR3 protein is CASSLEGGPNGYTF. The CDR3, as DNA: TGCGCCAGCAGCTTGGAGGGAGGGCCCAATGGCTACACCTTC.

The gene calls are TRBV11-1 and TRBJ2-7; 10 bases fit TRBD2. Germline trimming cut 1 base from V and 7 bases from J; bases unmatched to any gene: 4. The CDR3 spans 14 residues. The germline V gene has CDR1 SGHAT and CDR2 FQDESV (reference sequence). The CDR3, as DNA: TGTGCCAGCAGCTTAGTAGCGGGAGGAGGGGAGCAGTACTTC. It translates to CASSLVAGGGEQYF.

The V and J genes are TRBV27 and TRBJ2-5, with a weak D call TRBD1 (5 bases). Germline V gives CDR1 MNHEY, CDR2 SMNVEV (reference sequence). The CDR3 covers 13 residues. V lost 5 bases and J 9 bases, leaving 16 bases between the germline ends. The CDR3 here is CASSLTVGSAQYF. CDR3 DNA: TGTGCCAGCAGTCTGACAGTGGGGTCGGCCCAGTACTTC.

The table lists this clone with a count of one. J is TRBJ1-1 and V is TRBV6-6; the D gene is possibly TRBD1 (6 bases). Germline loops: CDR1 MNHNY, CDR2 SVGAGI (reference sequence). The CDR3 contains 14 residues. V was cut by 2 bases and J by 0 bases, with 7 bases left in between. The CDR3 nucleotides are TGTGCCAGCAGTTACAGGGGGATGAACACTGAAGCTTTCTTT. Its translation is CASSYRGMNTEAFF.

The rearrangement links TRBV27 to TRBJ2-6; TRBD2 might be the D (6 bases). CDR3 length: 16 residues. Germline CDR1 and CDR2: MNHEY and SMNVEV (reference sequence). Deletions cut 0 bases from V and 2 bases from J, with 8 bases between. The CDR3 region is CASSLSRRAGANVLTF. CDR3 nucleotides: TGTGCCAGCAGTTTATCGAGGAGGGCTGGGGCCAACGTCCTGACTTTC.

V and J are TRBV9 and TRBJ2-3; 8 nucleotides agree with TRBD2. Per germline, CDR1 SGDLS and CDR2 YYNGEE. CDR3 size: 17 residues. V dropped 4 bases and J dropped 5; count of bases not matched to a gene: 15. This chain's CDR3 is CASSPTTTGRGVDTQYF. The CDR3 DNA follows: TGTGCCAGCAGCCCTACCACGACCGGGCGGGGGGTAGATACGCAGTATTTT.

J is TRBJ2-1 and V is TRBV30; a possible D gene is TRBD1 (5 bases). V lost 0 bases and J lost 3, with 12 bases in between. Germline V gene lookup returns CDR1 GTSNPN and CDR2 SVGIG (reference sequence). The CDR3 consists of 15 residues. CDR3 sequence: CAWSVGLSDYNEQFF. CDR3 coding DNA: TGTGCCTGGAGTGTGGGGCTCAGCGACTACAATGAGCAGTTCTTC.

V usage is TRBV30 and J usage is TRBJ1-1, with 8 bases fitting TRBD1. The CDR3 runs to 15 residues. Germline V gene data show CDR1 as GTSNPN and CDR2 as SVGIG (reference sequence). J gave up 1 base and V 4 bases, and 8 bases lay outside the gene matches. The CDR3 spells CAWTLGDRGNTEAFF. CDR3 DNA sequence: TGTGCCTGGACCTTAGGCGACAGGGGGAACACTGAAGCTTTCTTT. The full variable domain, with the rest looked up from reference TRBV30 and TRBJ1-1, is SQTIHQWPATLVQPVGSPLSLECTVEGTSNPNLYWYRQAAGRGLQLLFYSVGIGQISSEVPQNLSASRPQDRQFILSSKKLLLSDSGFYLCAWTLGDRGNTEAFFGQGTRLTVV.

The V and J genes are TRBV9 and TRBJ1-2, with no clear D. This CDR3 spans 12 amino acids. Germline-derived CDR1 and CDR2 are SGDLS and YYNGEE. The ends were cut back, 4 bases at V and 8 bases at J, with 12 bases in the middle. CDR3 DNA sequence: TGTGCCAGCAGCATTGACCAAGGGGGCTACACCTTC. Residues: CASSIDQGGYTF.

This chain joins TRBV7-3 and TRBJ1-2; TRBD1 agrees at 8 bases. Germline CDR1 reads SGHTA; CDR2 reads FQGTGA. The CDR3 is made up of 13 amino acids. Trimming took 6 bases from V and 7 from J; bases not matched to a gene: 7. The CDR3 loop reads CASSPGGAAGYTF. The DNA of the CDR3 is TGTGCCAGCAGTCCAGGGGGCGCGGCTGGCTACACCTTC.

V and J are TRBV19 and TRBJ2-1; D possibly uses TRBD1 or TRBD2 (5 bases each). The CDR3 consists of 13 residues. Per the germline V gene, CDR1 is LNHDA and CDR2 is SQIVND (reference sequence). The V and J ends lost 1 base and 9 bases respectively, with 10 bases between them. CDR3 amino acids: CASSIGRESEQFF. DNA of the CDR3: TGTGCCAGTAGTATAGGCAGGGAGAGTGAGCAGTTCTTC.

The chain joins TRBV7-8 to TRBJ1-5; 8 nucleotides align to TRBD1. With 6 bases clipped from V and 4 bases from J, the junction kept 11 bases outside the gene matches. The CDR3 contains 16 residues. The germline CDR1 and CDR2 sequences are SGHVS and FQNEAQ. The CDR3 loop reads CASSPGGAYGNQPQHF. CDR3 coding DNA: TGTGCCAGCAGTCCAGGGGGCGCCTATGGGAATCAGCCCCAGCATTTT.

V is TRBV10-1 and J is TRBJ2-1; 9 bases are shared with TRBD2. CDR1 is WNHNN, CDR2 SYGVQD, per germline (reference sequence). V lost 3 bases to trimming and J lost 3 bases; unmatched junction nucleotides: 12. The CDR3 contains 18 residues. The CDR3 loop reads CASSESPLAGENYNEQFF. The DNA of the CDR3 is TGCGCCAGCAGTGAATCCCCTTTAGCGGGAGAAAACTACAATGAGCAGTTCTTC.

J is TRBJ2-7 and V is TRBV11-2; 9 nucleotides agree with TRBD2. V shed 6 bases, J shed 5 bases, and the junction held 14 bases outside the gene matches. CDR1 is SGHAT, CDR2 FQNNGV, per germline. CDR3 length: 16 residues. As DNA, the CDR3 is TGTGCCAGCAGACCCCTCAATAGCGGGAGTAGCGACGAGCAGTACTTC. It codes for CASRPLNSGSSDEQYF.

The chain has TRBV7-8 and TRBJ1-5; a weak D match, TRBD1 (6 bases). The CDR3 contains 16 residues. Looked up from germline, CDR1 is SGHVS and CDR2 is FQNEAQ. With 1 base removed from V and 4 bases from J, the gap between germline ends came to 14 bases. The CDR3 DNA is TGTGCCAGCAGCTTAGAGGAGAACAGGGTGAATCAGCCCCAGCATTTT. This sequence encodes CASSLEENRVNQPQHF.

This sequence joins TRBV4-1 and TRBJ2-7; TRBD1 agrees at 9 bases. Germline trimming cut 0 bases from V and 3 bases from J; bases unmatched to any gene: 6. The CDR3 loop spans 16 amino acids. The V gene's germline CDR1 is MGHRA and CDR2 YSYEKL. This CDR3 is CASSQDGTGIFYEQYF. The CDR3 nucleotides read TGCGCCAGCAGCCAAGATGGGACAGGGATTTTCTACGAGCAGTACTTC.

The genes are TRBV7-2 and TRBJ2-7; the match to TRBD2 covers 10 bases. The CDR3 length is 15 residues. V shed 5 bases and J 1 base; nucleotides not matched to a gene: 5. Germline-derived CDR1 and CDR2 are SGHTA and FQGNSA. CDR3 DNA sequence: TGTGCCAGCAGCGTGACTAGCGGGTCGTCCTACGAGCAGTACTTC. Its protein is CASSVTSGSSYEQYF. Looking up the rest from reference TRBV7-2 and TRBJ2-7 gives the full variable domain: GAGVSQSPSNKVTEKGKDVELRCDPISGHTALYWYRQSLGQGLEFLIYFQGNSAPDKSGLPSDRFSAERTGGSVSTLTIQRTQQEDSAVYLCASSVTSGSSYEQYFGPGTRLTVT.

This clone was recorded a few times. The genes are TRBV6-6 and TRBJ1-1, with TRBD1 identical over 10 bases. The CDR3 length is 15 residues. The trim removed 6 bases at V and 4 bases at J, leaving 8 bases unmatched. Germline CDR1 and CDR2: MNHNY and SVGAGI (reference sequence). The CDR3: CASRRTGTGATEAFF. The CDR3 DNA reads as TGTGCCAGCAGACGCACCGGGACAGGGGCCACTGAAGCTTTCTTT.